This TCR beta chain was captured in a study of blood T cell repertoires in COVID-19. CDR1 and CDR2 (germline): LGHDT, YNNKEL (reference sequence). V dropped 3 bases and J dropped 4; count of bases not matched to a gene: 8. The CDR3 covers 15 residues. Repertoires were generated with immunoSEQ multiplex PCR, while TCRdb's copy carries only in-frame clones and drops some. The repertoire holds tens of thousands of clones, with 75% to 90% as singletons. The sequencing input was peripheral blood. The clonotype was recovered from a man aged 50-60 years with active COVID-19. The genes are TRBV3-1 (or the pseudogene TRBV3-2) and TRBJ1-1; 7 positions agree with TRBD1. CDR3 nucleotide sequence: TGTGCCAGCAGCCATACCCTGGAGGGGGCCACTGAAGCTTTCTTT. This codes for CASSHTLEGATEAFF.